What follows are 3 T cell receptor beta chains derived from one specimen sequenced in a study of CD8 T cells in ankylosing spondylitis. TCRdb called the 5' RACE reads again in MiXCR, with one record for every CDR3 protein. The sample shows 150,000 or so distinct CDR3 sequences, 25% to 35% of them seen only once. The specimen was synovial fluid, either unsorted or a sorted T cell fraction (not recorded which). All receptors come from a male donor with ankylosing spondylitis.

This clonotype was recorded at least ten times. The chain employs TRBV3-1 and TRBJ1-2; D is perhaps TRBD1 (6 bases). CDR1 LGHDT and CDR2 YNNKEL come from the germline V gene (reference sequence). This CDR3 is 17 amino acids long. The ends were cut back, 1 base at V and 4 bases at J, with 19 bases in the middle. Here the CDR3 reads CASSQGGWTESPYGYTF. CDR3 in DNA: TGTGCCAGCAGCCAAGGAGGATGGACAGAATCTCCCTATGGCTACACCTTC.

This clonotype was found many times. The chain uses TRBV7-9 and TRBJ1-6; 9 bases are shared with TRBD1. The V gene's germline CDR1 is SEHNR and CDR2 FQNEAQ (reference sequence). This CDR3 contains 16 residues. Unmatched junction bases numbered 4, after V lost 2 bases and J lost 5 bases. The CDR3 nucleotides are TGTGCCAGCAGCTTATCACAGGGGGCGAATAATTCACCCCTCCACTTT. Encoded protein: CASSLSQGANNSPLHF.

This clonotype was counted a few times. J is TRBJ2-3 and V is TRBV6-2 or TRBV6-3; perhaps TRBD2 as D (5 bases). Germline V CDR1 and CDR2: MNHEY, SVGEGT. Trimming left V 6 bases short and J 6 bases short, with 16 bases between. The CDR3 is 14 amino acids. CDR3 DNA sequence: TGTGCCAGCAGCCCTTCGGACTTTTCCGATACGCAGTATTTT. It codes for CASSPSDFSDTQYF.